A selection of T cell receptor beta chains follows, all from one sample in a study of cytomegalovirus exposure and HLA in healthy donors. Only in-frame clones appear in the TCRdb table, and some are missing; sequencing was by immunoSEQ multiplex PCR. The table lists around 74,000 clones. Source material: PBMCs. Receptor source: a man between 45 and 60 years old in good health and CMV-seropositive. CDR3s include the opening cysteine and the closing phenylalanine or tryptophan. The D gene is left open where the match is weak.

TRBV11-2	.	13	TRBJ1-2	CASSREQGQGYTF
TRBV9	TRBD2	16	TRBJ2-1	CASSVGGGSSYNEQFF
TRBV10-2	.	13	TRBJ2-1	CASQEGRYNEQFF
TRBV5-6	.	15	TRBJ2-2	CASSLGHLEAGELFF
TRBV10-1	TRBD2	16	TRBJ2-3	CASSESIGLAADTQYF
TRBV2	TRBD2	16	TRBJ2-5	CASSVWRAGVQETQYF
TRBV5-1	.	16	TRBJ1-4	CASSLKGHNGGEKLFF
TRBV28	.	15	TRBJ2-4	CASSPGELAKNIQYF
TRBV2	.	13	TRBJ2-2	CASSVTGTGELFF
TRBV4-1	.	15	TRBJ2-1	CASSQEANPYNEQFF
TRBV6-5	TRBD1	14	TRBJ1-1	CASSSGTGATEAFF
TRBV28	.	14	TRBJ2-7	CASSSSLGLREQYF
TRBV4-2	.	15	TRBJ1-2	CASSQDAMSEGGYTF
TRBV5-5	.	13	TRBJ2-1	CASSPGLYNEQFF
TRBV5-1	.	11	TRBJ2-7	CASSALAEQYF
TRBV18	TRBD2	15	TRBJ2-1	CASSEGGVRDNEQFF
TRBV27	.	13	TRBJ2-5	CASSVRVEETQYF
TRBV7-9	TRBD1	19	TRBJ1-3	CASSPLRGQAESSGNTIYF
TRBV28	TRBD1	12	TRBJ2-7	CASSSPGGEQYF
TRBV4-2	TRBD1	17	TRBJ1-3	CASSQDSGTGHGNTIYF
TRBV4-1	.	14	TRBJ2-5	CASSPIGGEETQYF
TRBV25-1	.	14	TRBJ1-2	CASSELGGVPGYTF
TRBV5-5	TRBD1	13	TRBJ2-3	CASRLTGGDTQYF
TRBV11-2	.	15	TRBJ2-1	CASSLSGTYSNEQFF
TRBV7-7	TRBD1	15	TRBJ1-5	CASSPTRDSNQPQHF
TRBV25-1	TRBD1	13	TRBJ1-1	CAASQGVNTEAFF
TRBV5-6	.	14	TRBJ1-2	CASSPRQLGYGYTF
TRBV6-5	.	13	TRBJ1-2	CAISSEGDYGYTF
TRBV5-1	TRBD1	14	TRBJ2-3	CASSTGQGPDTQYF
TRBV7-2	TRBD1	13	TRBJ2-7	CASSLEGRGIQYF
TRBV5-1	.	17	TRBJ2-5	CASSWGLPDPLEETQYF
TRBV4-2	.	14	TRBJ1-1	CASSQDLVGTEAFF
TRBV18	TRBD1	12	TRBJ1-1	CASSLDRGRAFF
TRBV9	TRBD1	15	TRBJ1-1	CASSAWTGRHTEAFF
TRBV18	.	13	TRBJ2-5	CASSPVGSETQYF
TRBV19	TRBD1	14	TRBJ2-7	CASSIEQGMYEQYF
TRBV10-2	.	13	TRBJ2-5	CASREGLQETQYF
TRBV30	.	16	TRBJ2-5	CAWSPFGRDKQETQYF
TRBV5-1	TRBD1	14	TRBJ2-2	CASSFNRGSGELFF
TRBV19	.	10	TRBJ1-1	CASRSTEAFF
TRBV5-1	.	14	TRBJ2-3	CASSTPFRGDTQYF
TRBV30	.	14	TRBJ1-4	CAWSLTLGQEKLFF